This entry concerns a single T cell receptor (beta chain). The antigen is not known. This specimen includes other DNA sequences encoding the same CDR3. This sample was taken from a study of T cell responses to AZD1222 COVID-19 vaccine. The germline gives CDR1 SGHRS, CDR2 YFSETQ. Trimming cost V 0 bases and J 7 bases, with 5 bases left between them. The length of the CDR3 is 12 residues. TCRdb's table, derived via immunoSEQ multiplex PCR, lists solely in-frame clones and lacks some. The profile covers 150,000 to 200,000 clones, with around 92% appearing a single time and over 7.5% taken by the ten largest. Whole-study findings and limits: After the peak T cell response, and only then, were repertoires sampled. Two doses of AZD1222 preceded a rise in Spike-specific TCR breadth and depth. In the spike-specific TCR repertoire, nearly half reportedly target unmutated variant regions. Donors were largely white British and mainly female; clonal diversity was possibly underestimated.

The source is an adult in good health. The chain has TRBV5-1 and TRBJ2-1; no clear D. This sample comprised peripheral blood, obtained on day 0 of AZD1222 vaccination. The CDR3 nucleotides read TGCGCCAGCAGCTTGGCCCTTAATGAGCAGTTCTTC. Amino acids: CASSLALNEQFF.